The subject of this entry is one TCR beta chain. The antigen remains undetermined. This specimen belongs to a study of somatic mutations in cytotoxic T cells in rheumatoid arthritis. About the research overall: A roughly 32 ml EDTA sample of patient blood was drawn right after diagnosis, before any treatment. Study results and caveats: Between rheumatoid arthritis patients and age-matched healthy controls, CD8+ T-cell clonality showed no significant difference. Patients with a largest CD8+ clone exceeding 20% of CD8+ cells numbered about an eighth of the roughly 60.

CDR1 and CDR2 from the germline V gene are MGHDK and SYGVNS. This CDR3 has 14 amino acids. Libraries were prepared by immunoSEQ multiplex PCR; TCRdb keeps only in-frame clonotypes and omits some of them. The sample includes about 7,300 clones, roughly 69% of them seen just once. Using positive magnetic bead selection on an AutoMACS, CD4+ and CD8+ cells were isolated, after which their purity was checked by flow cytometry. The clonotype comes from an adult with rheumatoid arthritis. Sequencing was carried out using CD8+ T cells sorted from blood. The rearrangement joins TRBV25-1 to TRBJ2-5; D possibly corresponds to TRBD1 (6 bases). The DNA end is more similar to TRBJ2-7, so the J call may be wrong. The CDR3 sequence is CASSVPTGSYEQYF. CDR3 DNA: TGTGCCAGCAGTGTGCCGACAGGATCCTACGAGCAGTACTTC.